The T cell receptor (beta chain) under discussion was sequenced for a study of T cell responses to AZD1222 COVID-19 vaccine. CDR1 is SGHRS, CDR2 YFSETQ, per germline. The CDR3 covers 14 residues. Trimming left V 0 bases short and J 0 bases short, with 6 bases between. Profiling relied on immunoSEQ multiplex PCR, and the TCRdb table lists in-frame clones only, not all of them. The sample has 150,000 to 200,000 clones; around 90% are singletons. This clone was detected only a few times. The antigen is unknown. The same CDR3 is also encoded by other DNA sequences in this sample. Study-wide points: Clonal diversity may have been underestimated in mostly white British donors.

The receptor was isolated from an adult who received the AZD1222 COVID-19 vaccine. The source material was peripheral blood, sampled 28 days after the second AZD1222 dose. The gene calls are TRBV5-1 and TRBJ1-2; D might be TRBD1 (6 bases). The DNA for the CDR3 is TGCGCCAGCAGCTTGGCAGGGGCTAACTATGGCTACACCTTC. Translating gives CASSLAGANYGYTF.